Only one count was recorded for the clone carrying this T cell receptor (beta chain). The CDR3 totals 16 residues. The data were obtained in a study of blood T cell repertoires in COVID-19. Original processing methods: The assay estimated nucleated cells by amplifying reference gene primers. The protocol was immunoSEQ multiplex PCR, while the TCRdb copy is restricted to in-frame clones and leaves out a portion. V and J calls plus clone size are reproduced from that table; the DNA served to infer D and trimming. The profile shows 130,000 or so clones, roughly 83% of them singletons. The source material was peripheral blood. The chain uses TRBV21-1 and TRBJ2-5; no DNA check was done on the table's D call, TRBD1. TRBV21-1 is labeled a pseudogene. This sequence originates from a man aged 60 to 75 with acute or convalescent COVID-19. The CDR3 sequence is CASSKAIRDRTQTQYF. The CDR3 DNA reads TGTGCCAGCAGCAAAGCAATTAGGGACAGGACTCAGACCCAGTACTTC.